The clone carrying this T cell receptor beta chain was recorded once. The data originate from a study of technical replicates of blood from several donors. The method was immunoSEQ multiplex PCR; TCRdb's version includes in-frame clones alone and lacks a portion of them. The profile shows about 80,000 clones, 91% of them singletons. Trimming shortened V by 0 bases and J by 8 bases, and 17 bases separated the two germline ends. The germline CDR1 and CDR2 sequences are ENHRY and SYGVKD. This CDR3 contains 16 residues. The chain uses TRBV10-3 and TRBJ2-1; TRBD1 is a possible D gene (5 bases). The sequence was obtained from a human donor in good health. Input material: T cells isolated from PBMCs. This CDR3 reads CAISESGQIIGDEQFF. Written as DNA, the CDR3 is TGTGCCATCAGTGAGTCCGGACAAATAATAGGGGATGAGCAGTTCTTC.